Reported below is one TCR beta chain. Its cognate antigen is unknown. The sample belongs to a study of shared clonotypes between healthy human individuals. Profiled with immunoSEQ multiplex PCR; TCRdb holds only in-frame clones, not every one. The sample has under 1,100,000 clones, 65% to 80% seen once; the top ten hold around 1.5%. Splitting the CD4+ cells yielded a CD45RA+ naive subset and a CD45RA-negative memory subset. Notes on the study in general: Memory subsets generally showed lower estimated richness than naive subsets.

The CDR3 contains 13 residues. V lost 5 bases and J 5 bases, leaving 11 bases between the germline ends. In germline, CDR1 is SGHNT, CDR2 YYREEE (reference sequence). The sequencing sample was made of memory CD4+ T cells sorted from blood. Sample subset: CD45RA-negative fraction. This clonotype was obtained from a young man in good health. The chain recombines TRBV5-4 with TRBJ2-4; the D is unclear. The CDR3 sequence is CASSGVGENIQYF. In DNA, the CDR3 is TGTGCCAGCAGTGGGGTAGGAGAAAACATTCAGTACTTC.